This T cell receptor (beta chain) was recovered during a study of T cells in Graves' hyperthyroidism and ophthalmopathy. With respect to this clonotype: The antigen is not known.

Amplification of TCR beta CDR3 regions was performed using RNA transcripts as template. The HTBI primer set drove a first-round RT-PCR of the TCR CDR3. TCRdb reprocessed the multiplex PCR reads via MiXCR and lists one record per CDR3 protein. The data hold roughly 290,000 distinct CDR3 sequences, with roughly 13% observed a single time. Findings and caveats of the study: Researchers found most expanded thyroid clonotypes above 0.001 in blood as well.

The receptor was isolated from a woman between 35 and 50 years old with Graves' hyperthyroidism. The source material was blood.

CDR3 DNA sequence: TGTGCCAGCAGTTTGGCAGGTTACGGCACTGAAGCTTTCTTT. Its translation is CASSLAGYGTEAFF. The V gene is TRBV28, the J gene TRBJ1-1; D is undetermined. V shed 3 bases and J shed 4 bases, with 12 bases lying between them. CDR1 MDHEN and CDR2 SYDVKM come from the germline V gene. This CDR3 is built from 14 residues.